Listed below are T cell receptor beta chains from one sample, sequenced in a study of CD8 T cells in ankylosing spondylitis. TCRdb passed the 5' RACE reads through MiXCR, listing each CDR3 protein once. The profile covers about 540,000 distinct CDR3 sequences, with 12% appearing a single time and about 6.8% taken by the ten largest. The sample comprised blood, either unsorted or a sorted T cell fraction (not recorded which). The source is a male donor with ankylosing spondylitis. Both conserved end residues are part of each CDR3. The order of the fields is CDR3 protein, CDR3 DNA, D gene, CDR3 length, V gene, J gene, clone size. The D gene is left open where the match is weak. Size values are once, few and many counts, or a class for expanded clones, and some rows have none.

CASSQDGLPYGYTF	TGTGCCAGCAGCCAAGACGGGCTTCCCTATGGCTACACCTTC	NA	14	TRBV4-2	TRBJ1-2	NA
CASSLGDPTDTQYF	TGCGCCAGCAGCTTGGGGGATCCCACAGATACGCAGTATTTT	NA	14	TRBV5-1	TRBJ2-3	few
CASSIGPANEKLFF	TGTGCCAGCAGTATCGGGCCGGCTAATGAAAAACTGTTTTTT	NA	14	TRBV12-3/TRBV12-4	TRBJ1-4	many
CATSDPGQDSTDTQYF	TGTGCCACCAGTGACCCGGGACAGGATAGCACAGATACGCAGTATTTT	TRBD1	16	TRBV24-1	TRBJ2-3	NA
CSVEKDTDTQYF	TGCAGCGTTGAGAAGGACACAGATACGCAGTATTTT	NA	12	TRBV29-1	TRBJ2-3	many
CASTGTSGSNEQFF	TGTGCCAGCACAGGGACTAGCGGGAGCAATGAGCAGTTCTTC	TRBD2	14	TRBV12-3/TRBV12-4	TRBJ2-1	few
CSVDKGAAGYTF	TGCAGCGTTGATAAGGGGGCGGCTGGCTACACCTTC	TRBD1	12	TRBV29-1	TRBJ1-2	many
CASSQGSTRNQPQHF	TGCGCCAGCAGCCAAGGATCCACGAGAAATCAGCCCCAGCATTTT	NA	15	TRBV4-1	TRBJ1-5	NA
CASSGRGYQNEQYF	TGCGCCAGCAGTGGGAGAGGTTACCAAAACGAGCAGTACTTC	NA	14	TRBV10-2	TRBJ2-7	NA
CASSPTRGEETQYF	TGTGCCAGCAGCCCAACCCGAGGTGAAGAGACCCAGTACTTC	NA	14	TRBV11-3	TRBJ2-5	NA
CASSNRAREQYF	TGTGCCAGTAGTAACCGGGCTCGCGAGCAGTACTTC	NA	12	TRBV19	TRBJ2-7	few
CASSQGSIPSSEAFF	TGTGCCAGCAGCCAAGGGTCTATTCCTTCGTCTGAAGCTTTCTTT	NA	15	TRBV3-1	TRBJ1-1	NA
CASSADRAADTQYF	TGTGCCAGCAGTGCGGACAGGGCGGCAGATACGCAGTATTTT	TRBD1	14	TRBV2	TRBJ2-3	NA
CASQVIAGHNEQFF	TGCGCCAGCCAAGTGATAGCGGGTCACAATGAGCAGTTCTTC	TRBD2	14	TRBV5-1	TRBJ2-1	many
CASWGGSNTGELFF	TGTGCTAGTTGGGGAGGGTCGAACACCGGGGAGCTGTTTTTT	TRBD2	14	TRBV12-5	TRBJ2-2	NA
CSALPRPGNSYEQYF	TGCAGTGCACTCCCCCGCCCAGGGAACTCCTACGAGCAGTACTTC	NA	15	TRBV20-1	TRBJ2-7	NA
CASSPGRGLGNEQFF	TGTGCCAGCAGCCCCGGGCGGGGTTTGGGCAATGAGCAGTTCTTC	NA	15	TRBV3-1	TRBJ2-1	NA
CASSFLGSGANVLTF	TGTGCCAGCAGTTTCCTCGGTTCTGGGGCCAACGTCCTGACTTTC	NA	15	TRBV12-3/TRBV12-4	TRBJ2-6	many
CASSWGQRRNNEQFF	TGCGCCAGCAGCTGGGGACAAAGGCGGAACAATGAGCAGTTCTTC	NA	15	TRBV5-1	TRBJ2-1	few
CASSSRQGEAFF	TGTGCCAGCAGCTCGAGGCAGGGGGAAGCTTTCTTT	NA	12	TRBV7-2	TRBJ1-1	NA
CASSSSDRGSDTQYF	TGTGCCAGCTCATCTTCGGACAGGGGGAGTGATACGCAGTATTTT	TRBD1	15	TRBV18	TRBJ2-3	NA
CASSPILGGLNTEAFF	TGTGCCAGCAGCCCAATCCTAGGGGGTCTGAACACTGAAGCTTTCTTT	NA	16	TRBV7-6	TRBJ1-1	NA
CASSQDLGGTQYF	TGTGCCAGCAGCCAGGACCTAGGGGGGACCCAGTACTTC	NA	13	TRBV7-8	TRBJ2-5	NA
CASTDRATKNIQYF	TGTGCCAGCACCGACAGGGCAACCAAAAACATTCAGTACTTC	TRBD1	14	TRBV7-2	TRBJ2-4	few
CASSSGTSVHTQYF	TGTGCCAGCAGTTCAGGGACTAGCGTTCATACGCAGTATTTT	TRBD2	14	TRBV7-2	TRBJ2-3	many
CASSYDSADEQFF	TGTGCCAGCAGTTATGACTCCGCAGATGAGCAGTTCTTC	NA	13	TRBV6-6	TRBJ2-1	NA
CATSDGFRDEQFF	TGTGCCACCAGTGACGGCTTTAGGGATGAGCAGTTCTTC	NA	13	TRBV24-1	TRBJ2-1	few
CASRNSQGARQPQHF	TGTGCCAGCAGGAACTCTCAGGGGGCACGGCAGCCCCAGCATTTT	TRBD1	15	TRBV3-1	TRBJ1-5	few